These 18 T cell receptor beta chains originate from one sample sequenced in a study of cytotoxic CD8 clonotypes in ibrutinib-treated CLL. TCRdb's copy holds only in-frame clones and misses some; the assay was immunoSEQ multiplex PCR. The sample holds roughly 130,000 clones, less than 95% seen once. This specimen consisted of PBMCs, obtained after 12 months of ibrutinib treatment. The receptor set was obtained from a human donor with chronic lymphocytic leukemia.

J is TRBJ2-7 and V is TRBV12-5; 9 bases map to TRBD1. This CDR3 contains 14 residues. From germline, CDR1 is LGHNT and CDR2 FRNRAP. J lost 2 bases, V lost 5 bases, and 4 bases had no gene match. DNA for the CDR3: TGTGCTAGTGGTCCGGGACAGGGCACCTACGAGCAGTACTTC. Residues: CASGPGQGTYEQYF.

The chain joins TRBV5-1 to TRBJ2-3; 7 bases line up with TRBD2. With V trimmed by 4 bases and J by 4 bases, 12 bases remained unmatched. This CDR3 has 16 amino acids. The germline V gene has CDR1 SGHRS and CDR2 YFSETQ. CDR3 bases: TGCGCCAGCAGCGCCGGACTAGTGCGGTGGTCAGATACGCAGTATTTT. It translates to CASSAGLVRWSDTQYF.

The chain carries TRBV15 and TRBJ1-1; a possible D gene is TRBD1 (6 bases). CDR1 and CDR2 (germline): LNHNV, YYDKDF (reference sequence). V lost 5 bases to trimming and J lost 3 bases, with 10 bases between them. The CDR3 is 13 residues long. CDR3 in amino acids: CATSGQTYTEAFF. CDR3 sequence (DNA): TGTGCCACCAGCGGACAGACCTACACTGAAGCTTTCTTT.

J is TRBJ2-7 and V is TRBV28, with D perhaps assigned TRBD1 or TRBD2 (5 bases each). Trimming left V 5 bases short and J 2 bases short, with 13 bases between. There are 14 residues in the CDR3. Germline V gene lookup returns CDR1 MDHEN and CDR2 SYDVKM. The CDR3 region is CASSPGSQAYEQYF. The DNA of the CDR3 is TGTGCCAGCAGTCCAGGGAGTCAGGCCTACGAGCAGTACTTC.

Points on this clone: Other DNA variants within this sample encode the same CDR3. J is TRBJ1-1 and V is TRBV6-1; the D is unclear. The CDR3 has 11 residues. Trimming removed 2 bases at V and 7 bases at J, with 5 bases between. Germline lookup yields CDR1 MNHNS and CDR2 SASEGT. CDR3: CASSERSEAFF. CDR3 bases: TGTGCCAGCAGTGAACGTAGTGAAGCTTTCTTT.

CDR3 loop: CATSAPVSGRTDTQYF. The CDR3 nucleotides are TGTGCCACCAGCGCCCCGGTTAGCGGGAGGACAGATACGCAGTATTTT. The chain carries TRBV15 and TRBJ2-3; 10 bases agree with TRBD2. Trimming at V came to 5 bases and at J to 3 bases, leaving 8 bases not matched to a gene. Germline values: CDR1 LNHNV, CDR2 YYDKDF (reference sequence). The CDR3 contains 16 residues.

This chain uses TRBV6-5 with TRBJ2-3, with D uncertain. Between the trimmed V and J ends, which lost 4 bases and 2 bases, there was a span of 1 base. This CDR3 region has 11 residues. From germline, CDR1 is MNHEY and CDR2 SVGAGI. The CDR3 region is CASSSTDTQYF. The CDR3 DNA follows: TGTGCCAGCAGTTCCACAGATACGCAGTATTTT.

This clone was counted a single time. The V and J genes are TRBV10-3 and TRBJ2-7, with 7 bases matching TRBD2. This CDR3 spans 12 amino acids. The V gene end was trimmed by 4 bases and the J gene end by 3 bases; junction bases not matched to a gene: 0. Germline V lookup: CDR1 ENHRY, CDR2 SYGVKD. CDR3 amino acids: CAISGTSYEQYF. CDR3 DNA: TGTGCCATCAGTGGGACTAGCTACGAGCAGTACTTC.

V usage is TRBV19 and J usage is TRBJ2-2, with TRBD2 as a possible D gene (6 bases). Germline V gene sequence: CDR1 LNHDA, CDR2 SQIVND (reference sequence). The CDR3 spans 15 residues. V lost 6 bases and J lost 7, with 18 bases in between. The CDR3 nucleotides read TGTGCCAGTAGGGGAAACTACCGGAGGGGCGGGGAGCTGTTTTTT. This translates into CASRGNYRRGGELFF.

This clone was found once. This CDR3 is CASSWTGARNEQFF. The CDR3 DNA reads TGTGCCAGCAGTTGGACAGGGGCAAGAAATGAGCAGTTCTTC. V is TRBV6-5 and J is TRBJ2-1; 9 nucleotides match TRBD1. The CDR3 has 14 residues. V lost 4 bases to trimming and J lost 7 bases; unmatched junction nucleotides: 5. Germline CDR1 is MNHEY and CDR2 is SVGAGI.

The chain is built from TRBV19 and TRBJ2-3; D is perhaps TRBD1 or TRBD2 (6 bases each). Germline loops: CDR1 LNHDA, CDR2 SQIVND (reference sequence). The ends were cut back, 3 bases at V and 4 bases at J, with 8 bases in the middle. The CDR3 extends over 13 amino acids. The CDR3 sequence is CASSMGGADTQYF. The CDR3 DNA reads TGTGCCAGTAGTATGGGGGGCGCAGATACGCAGTATTTT.

The chain uses TRBV7-8 and TRBJ2-7, with 12 nucleotides matching TRBD2. There are 15 residues in the CDR3. The germline V gene has CDR1 SGHVS and CDR2 FQNEAQ. V gave up 5 bases and J gave up 5 bases; unmatched junction bases: 7. In DNA form, the CDR3 reads TGTGCCAGCAGCCAGCGACTAGCGGGAGATAACGAGCAGTACTTC. Its translation: CASSQRLAGDNEQYF.

The chain uses TRBV30 and TRBJ1-1, with no clear D. The CDR3 has 13 amino acids. Germline CDR1 and CDR2: GTSNPN and SVGIG (reference sequence). V lost 0 bases to trimming and J lost 1 base, with 6 bases between them. This chain's CDR3 is CAWSVQENTEAFF. CDR3 sequence (DNA): TGTGCCTGGAGTGTACAAGAGAACACTGAAGCTTTCTTT. Filled out from reference TRBV30 and TRBJ1-1, the complete variable domain reads SQTIHQWPATLVQPVGSPLSLECTVEGTSNPNLYWYRQAAGRGLQLLFYSVGIGQISSEVPQNLSASRPQDRQFILSSKKLLLSDSGFYLCAWSVQENTEAFFGQGTRLTVV.

The rearrangement uses TRBV21-1 and TRBJ2-1; TRBD2, the D gene given by the table, was not confirmed from the DNA. TRBV21-1 is a pseudogene segment. The length of the CDR3 is 18 residues. The CDR3 is CASSIYSGRAPDGNEQFF. As DNA, the CDR3 is TGTGCCAGCAGCATTTACAGCGGGAGGGCCCCCGATGGGAATGAGCAGTTCTTC.

The chain has TRBV21-1 and TRBJ2-7. TRBV21-1 is recorded as a pseudogene. The CDR3 totals 13 residues. Here the CDR3 DNA reads TGTGCCATACGAGGGGCTACATGTTACGAGCAGTACTTC. Its translation: CAIRGATCYEQYF.

The rearrangement uses TRBV20-1 and TRBJ1-2; D not certain. The V gene's germline CDR1 is DFQATT and CDR2 SNEGSKA (reference sequence). V gave up 5 bases and J gave up 7 bases, with 11 bases separating them. The CDR3 covers 11 residues. The DNA for the CDR3 is TGCAGTGCTGGCGTTTCATTTGGCTACACCTTC. This translates into CSAGVSFGYTF.

This clone was counted once. The chain couples TRBV4-2 to TRBJ1-5, with D perhaps matching TRBD1 (6 bases). Germline CDR1 is LGHNA and CDR2 is YNFKEQ. Deletions cut 6 bases from V and 3 bases from J, with 15 bases between. The CDR3 has 15 amino acids. The CDR3 nucleotides read TGTGCCAGCAGTCAGAATGCAGGGGTCAATCAGCCCCAGCATTTT. This gives the protein CASSQNAGVNQPQHF.

The gene calls are TRBV19 and TRBJ2-1; TRBD2 might be the D (6 bases). The CDR3 loop spans 14 amino acids. V lost 3 bases and J lost 8, with 14 bases in between. CDR1 and CDR2 (germline): LNHDA, SQIVND (reference sequence). In nucleotides, the CDR3 is TGTGCCAGTAGTATCTCTCGGGGGTGGGATGAGCAGTTCTTC. Residues: CASSISRGWDEQFF.